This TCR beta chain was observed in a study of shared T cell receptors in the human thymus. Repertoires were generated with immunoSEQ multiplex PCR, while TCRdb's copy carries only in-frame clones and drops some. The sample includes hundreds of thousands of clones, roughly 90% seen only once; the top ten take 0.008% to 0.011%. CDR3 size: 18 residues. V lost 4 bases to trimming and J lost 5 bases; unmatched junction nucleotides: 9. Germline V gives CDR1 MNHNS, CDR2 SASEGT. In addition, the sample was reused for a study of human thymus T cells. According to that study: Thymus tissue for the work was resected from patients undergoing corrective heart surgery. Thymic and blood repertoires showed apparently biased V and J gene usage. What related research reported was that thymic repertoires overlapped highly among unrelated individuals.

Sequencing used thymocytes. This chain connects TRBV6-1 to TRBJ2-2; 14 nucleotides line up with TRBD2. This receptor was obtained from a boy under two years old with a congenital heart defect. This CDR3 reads CASSGRTSGRPSTGELFF. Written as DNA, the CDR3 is TGTGCCAGCAGTGGGCGGACTAGCGGGAGGCCGTCTACCGGGGAGCTGTTTTTT.